These 21 T cell receptor beta chains originate from one sample sequenced in a study of blood T cell repertoires in COVID-19. Method: immunoSEQ multiplex PCR; TCRdb's copy keeps in-frame clones and lacks some. The sample shows 90,000 to 120,000 clones, roughly nine tenths of them seen only once. The sample consisted of peripheral blood. These receptors all stem from a human donor in a cohort sampled during active COVID-19.

The chain joins TRBV5-5 to TRBJ1-2, with 9 bases fitting TRBD1. V gave up 3 bases and J gave up 8 bases; unmatched junction bases: 8. Germline V CDR1 and CDR2: SGHKS, YYEKEE (reference sequence). This CDR3 has 14 amino acids. The DNA for the CDR3 is TGTGCCAGCAGCTCGGGACAGGGACAGAGCGGCTACACCTTC. Protein sequence: CASSSGQGQSGYTF.

The J gene is TRBJ1-2, the V gene TRBV7-3, with TRBD1 matching 7 bases. The CDR3 is made up of 13 amino acids. CDR1 and CDR2 from the germline V gene are SGHTA and FQGTGA. Losses at the gene ends were 3 bases for V and 7 bases for J; bases not matched to a gene: 5. CDR3 in amino acids: CASSFGQGGGYTF. Here the CDR3 DNA reads TGTGCCAGCAGCTTTGGGCAGGGGGGTGGCTACACCTTC.

The chain employs TRBV18 and TRBJ1-1; D unresolved. From germline, CDR1 is KGHSH and CDR2 LQKENI. V lost 3 bases, J lost 5 bases, and 10 bases lay in between. This CDR3 spans 13 amino acids. CDR3 sequence: CASSPEGGTEAFF. The CDR3 DNA sequence: TGTGCCAGCTCACCTGAGGGTGGGACTGAAGCTTTCTTT.

The gene calls are TRBV27 and TRBJ2-3, with D unresolved. Trimming took 3 bases from V and 2 from J, leaving 9 bases between them. Germline-derived CDR1 and CDR2 are MNHEY and SMNVEV (reference sequence). The length of the CDR3 is 14 residues. CDR3 protein: CASSLGSLTDTQYF. The DNA for the CDR3 is TGTGCCAGCAGTTTGGGCAGCCTCACAGATACGCAGTATTTT.

The rearrangement uses TRBV7-3 and TRBJ1-2; 9 bases are a match to TRBD1. Per the germline V gene, CDR1 is SGHTA and CDR2 is FQGTGA. Trimming took 4 bases from V and 14 from J; bases not matched to a gene: 8. The CDR3 is 12 amino acids. The CDR3 DNA follows: TGTGCCAGCAGCTCCGGGACAGGGAGATTAACCTTC. Its translation: CASSSGTGRLTF.

J is TRBJ2-7 and V is TRBV11-2; 7 bases fit TRBD1. The CDR3 sequence is 12 residues long. The V gene's germline CDR1 is SGHAT and CDR2 FQNNGV. Trimming at V came to 8 bases and at J to 6 bases, leaving 7 bases not matched to a gene. The CDR3 protein is CASRQGSLEQYF. Written as DNA, the CDR3 is TGTGCCAGCCGACAGGGCTCCCTCGAGCAGTACTTC.

As concerns this clone: This is likely a read error, given that the CDR3 carries no conserved phenylalanine or tryptophan at its end. The limits of the CDR3 on the DNA are not certain, so only TCRdb's listed CDR3 is given. CDR3 loop: CASSQVGSLTLTD. V and J are TRBV4-1 and TRBJ2-7; the D call in the table, TRBD1, was not verified against the DNA. The CDR3 adds up to 13 amino acids, both ends counted. Per the germline V gene, CDR1 is MGHRA and CDR2 is YSYEKL.

This clone has just one count. The V call is TRBV19, the J call TRBJ1-3, with D tentatively TRBD1 (5 bases). Germline V gene data show CDR1 as LNHDA and CDR2 as SQIVND (reference sequence). Trimming took 6 bases from V and 0 from J, leaving 9 bases between them. The CDR3 consists of 14 residues. The CDR3 protein is CASRTADSGNTIYF. The CDR3, as DNA: TGTGCCAGTAGGACAGCCGACTCTGGAAACACCATATATTTT.

V usage is TRBV5-1 and J usage is TRBJ2-2; D unclear. CDR3 length equals 16 residues. V lost 0 bases and J 5 bases, leaving 14 bases between the germline ends. Germline CDR1 is SGHRS and CDR2 is YFSETQ. For the CDR3, the DNA is TGCGCCAGCAGCTTGGGACATACCCTAAAAACCGGGGAGCTGTTTTTT. Translating gives CASSLGHTLKTGELFF.

This clone was detected a few times. This sequence joins TRBV10-1 and TRBJ2-1; 8 bases match TRBD2. Germline CDR1 is WNHNN and CDR2 is SYGVQD (reference sequence). Trimming cost V 6 bases and J 6 bases; bases outside gene matches: 7. This CDR3 contains 14 residues. CDR3 DNA: TGCGCCAGCAGATGGCGGGAGGTGCCCAATGAGCAGTTCTTC. This encodes CASRWREVPNEQFF.

The genes are TRBV6-5 and TRBJ2-3; 7 bases line up with TRBD1. The CDR3 length is 15 residues. V trimming: 6 bases; J trimming: 6 bases; junction bases outside the gene matches: 12. CDR1 and CDR2 (germline): MNHEY, SVGAGI. CDR3 DNA: TGTGCCAGCAGAGCCGGGACAGCGGCCGGGGATACGCAGTATTTT. The encoded protein is CASRAGTAAGDTQYF.

The chain is built from TRBV4-2 and TRBJ2-1; 8 bases fit TRBD1. V gave up 1 base and J gave up 13 bases; unmatched junction bases: 9. The CDR3 has 14 residues. Germline CDR1 LGHNA, CDR2 YNFKEQ. The CDR3 DNA sequence: TGTGCCAGCAGCCAAGGTCAACGGGACAGGATACAGTTCTTC. This gives the protein CASSQGQRDRIQFF.

This chain connects TRBV7-3 to TRBJ2-3; 8 nucleotides agree with TRBD2. Trimming took 7 bases from V and 6 from J; bases not matched to a gene: 12. In germline, CDR1 is SGHTA, CDR2 FQGTGA. The CDR3 contains 15 residues. The chain's CDR3 is CASTYGTSPTDTQYF. The CDR3 nucleotides are TGTGCCAGCACCTACGGGACTAGTCCTACCGATACGCAGTATTTT.

The V call is TRBV5-4, the J call TRBJ1-2; 9 bases match TRBD1. The CDR3 has 15 amino acids. V dropped 3 bases and J dropped 4; count of bases not matched to a gene: 7. Germline V gene data show CDR1 as SGHNT and CDR2 as YYREEE (reference sequence). The CDR3 here is CASSSPGQGRYGYTF. As DNA, the CDR3 is TGTGCCAGCAGCTCACCGGGACAGGGACGCTATGGCTACACCTTC. The full variable domain, its missing parts supplied by reference TRBV5-4 and TRBJ1-2, is ETGVTQSPTHLIKTRGQQVTLRCSSQSGHNTVSWYQQALGQGPQFIFQYYREEENGRGNFPPRFSGLQFPNYSSELNVNALELDDSALYLCASSSPGQGRYGYTFGSGTRLTVV.

The chain joins TRBV5-1 to TRBJ2-5; the D gene is possibly TRBD2 (6 bases). V was trimmed by 4 bases and J by 5 bases, leaving 18 bases between them. The CDR3 runs to 15 residues. Germline V CDR1 and CDR2: SGHRS, YFSETQ. The CDR3 DNA sequence: TGCGCCAGCAGCCCCGGGGCGGGGTTTACGGAGACCCAGTACTTC. This sequence encodes CASSPGAGFTETQYF.

The gene calls are TRBV11-3 and TRBJ2-5; D perhaps matches TRBD2 (6 bases). CDR1 and CDR2 from the germline V gene are SGHNT and YENEEA. With 5 bases removed from V and 5 bases from J, the gap between germline ends came to 12 bases. CDR3 size: 13 residues. DNA of the CDR3: TGTGCCAGCAGCCAAACGGCGGGGGAGACCCAGTACTTC. Protein sequence: CASSQTAGETQYF.

This chain joins TRBV18 and TRBJ1-5; TRBD1 is a possible D gene (6 bases). Trimming left V 3 bases short and J 6 bases short, with 12 bases between. From germline, CDR1 is KGHSH and CDR2 LQKENI. The CDR3 length is 14 residues. CDR3: CASSPQGSGQPQHF. In DNA, the CDR3 is TGTGCCAGCTCACCCCAGGGGAGCGGTCAGCCCCAGCATTTT.

The CDR3 here is CATNYRGIGQPQHF. The CDR3 DNA follows: TGTGCCACAAATTACAGGGGTATTGGACAGCCCCAGCATTTT. The chain carries TRBV6-5 and TRBJ1-5; 7 nucleotides align to TRBD1. The ends lost 10 bases at V and 7 bases at J; junction bases unmatched: 13. The CDR3 runs to 14 residues. The germline V gene has CDR1 MNHEY and CDR2 SVGAGI.

This chain uses TRBV9 with TRBJ2-1, with a possible D match to TRBD1 (6 bases). There are 14 residues in the CDR3. Germline-derived CDR1 and CDR2 are SGDLS and YYNGEE. V was shortened by 3 bases and J by 3 bases, with 10 bases between the two germline ends. As DNA, the CDR3 is TGTGCCAGCAGCGCGAGGACAGACTACAATGAGCAGTTCTTC. As protein: CASSARTDYNEQFF.

This clone came up a few times. V gene TRBV11-2 combines with J gene TRBJ2-7, with 9 bases that match TRBD2. Germline CDR1 is SGHAT and CDR2 is FQNNGV. V gave up 0 bases and J gave up 0 bases; unmatched junction bases: 12. The CDR3 totals 19 residues. The chain's CDR3 is CASSLEARLAGPSSYEQYF. CDR3 nucleotide sequence: TGTGCCAGCAGCTTAGAGGCGCGTCTAGCGGGGCCCAGCTCCTACGAGCAGTACTTC.

This clone was detected only once. This sequence joins TRBV5-1 and TRBJ1-2, with D perhaps matching TRBD1 (5 bases). This CDR3 has 15 amino acids. In germline, CDR1 is SGHRS, CDR2 YFSETQ. V lost 0 bases and J 1 base, leaving 10 bases between the germline ends. The CDR3: CASSLEAGGNYGYTF. The CDR3, as DNA: TGCGCCAGCAGCTTGGAAGCCGGGGGTAACTATGGCTACACCTTC.